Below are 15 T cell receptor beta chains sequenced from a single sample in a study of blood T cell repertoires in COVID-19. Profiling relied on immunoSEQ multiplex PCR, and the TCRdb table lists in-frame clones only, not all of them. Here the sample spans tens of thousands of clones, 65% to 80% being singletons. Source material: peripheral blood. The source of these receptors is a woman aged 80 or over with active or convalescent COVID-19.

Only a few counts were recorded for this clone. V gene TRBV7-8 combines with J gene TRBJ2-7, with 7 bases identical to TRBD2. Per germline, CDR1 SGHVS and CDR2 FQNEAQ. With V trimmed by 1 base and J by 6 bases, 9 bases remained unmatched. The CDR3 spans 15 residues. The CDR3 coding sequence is TGTGCCAGCAGCTTAGGGTCGGCGGGGGTGCTCGAGCAGTACTTC. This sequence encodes CASSLGSAGVLEQYF.

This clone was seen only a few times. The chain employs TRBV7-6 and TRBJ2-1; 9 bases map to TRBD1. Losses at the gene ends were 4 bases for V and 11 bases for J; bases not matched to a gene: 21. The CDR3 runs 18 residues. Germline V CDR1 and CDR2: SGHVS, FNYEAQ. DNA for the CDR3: TGTGCCAGCAGCTCCTCATTTTCCGGGACAGGGATTTACGGGAAGCAGTTCTTC. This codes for CASSSSFSGTGIYGKQFF.

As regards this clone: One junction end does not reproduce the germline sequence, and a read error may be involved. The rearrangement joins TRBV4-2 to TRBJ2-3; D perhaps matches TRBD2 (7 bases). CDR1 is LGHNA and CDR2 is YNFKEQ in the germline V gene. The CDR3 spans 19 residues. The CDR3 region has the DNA TGTGCCACCAGCCGAAGTGACGCGACGGGGGGCCTGAACACAGATACGCAGTATTTT. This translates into CATSRSDATGGLNTDTQYF.

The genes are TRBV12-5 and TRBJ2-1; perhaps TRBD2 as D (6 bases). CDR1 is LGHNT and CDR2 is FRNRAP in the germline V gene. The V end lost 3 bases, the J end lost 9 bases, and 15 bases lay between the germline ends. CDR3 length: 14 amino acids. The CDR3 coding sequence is TGTGCTAGTGGTTTTCGCGGGGTTGGGGGTGAGCAGTTCTTC. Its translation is CASGFRGVGGEQFF.

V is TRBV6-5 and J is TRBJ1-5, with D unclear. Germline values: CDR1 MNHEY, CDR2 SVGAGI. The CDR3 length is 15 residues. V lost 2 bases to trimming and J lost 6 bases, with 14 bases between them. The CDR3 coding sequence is TGTGCCAGCAGTTACGGCGGGGAGATTAGTCAGCCCCAGCATTTT. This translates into CASSYGGEISQPQHF.

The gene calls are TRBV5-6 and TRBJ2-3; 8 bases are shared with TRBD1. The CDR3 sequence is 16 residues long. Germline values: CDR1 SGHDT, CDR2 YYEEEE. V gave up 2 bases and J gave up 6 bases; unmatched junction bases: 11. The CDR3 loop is CASSLPTGGDGDTQYF. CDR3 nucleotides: TGTGCCAGCAGCTTACCCACAGGGGGAGATGGGGATACGCAGTATTTT. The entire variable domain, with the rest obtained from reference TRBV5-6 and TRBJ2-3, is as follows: DAGVTQSPTHLIKTRGQQVTLRCSPKSGHDTVSWYQQALGQGPQFIFQYYEEEERQRGNFPDRFSGHQFPNYSSELNVNALLLGDSALYLCASSLPTGGDGDTQYFGPGTRLTVL.

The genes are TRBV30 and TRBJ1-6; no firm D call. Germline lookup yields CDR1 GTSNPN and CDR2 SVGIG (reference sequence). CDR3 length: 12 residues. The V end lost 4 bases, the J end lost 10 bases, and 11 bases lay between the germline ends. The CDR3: CAWKTSGSPLHF. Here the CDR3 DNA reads TGTGCCTGGAAAACGTCGGGGTCACCCCTCCACTTT.

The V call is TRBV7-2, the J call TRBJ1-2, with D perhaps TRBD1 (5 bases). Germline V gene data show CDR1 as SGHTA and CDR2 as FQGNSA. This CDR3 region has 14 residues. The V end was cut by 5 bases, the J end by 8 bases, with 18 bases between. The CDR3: CASSPRGGVGGYTF. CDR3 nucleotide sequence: TGTGCCAGCAGCCCCCGGGGGGGGGTAGGAGGCTACACCTTC.

CDR3 sequence: CATSRGGRVTEAFF. The CDR3 bases are TGTGCCACCAGCAGAGGGGGGAGGGTCACTGAAGCTTTCTTT. The V and J genes are TRBV15 and TRBJ1-1; a weak D match, TRBD1 (5 bases). CDR3 size: 14 residues. The germline gives CDR1 LNHNV, CDR2 YYDKDF (reference sequence). Trimming took off 1 base at V and 4 bases at J, with 10 bases between the two ends.

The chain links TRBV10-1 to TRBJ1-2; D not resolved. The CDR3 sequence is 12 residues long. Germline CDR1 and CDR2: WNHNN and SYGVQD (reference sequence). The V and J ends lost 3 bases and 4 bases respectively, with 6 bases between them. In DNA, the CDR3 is TGCGCCAGCAGTGACGGGTTCTATGGCTACACCTTC. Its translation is CASSDGFYGYTF.

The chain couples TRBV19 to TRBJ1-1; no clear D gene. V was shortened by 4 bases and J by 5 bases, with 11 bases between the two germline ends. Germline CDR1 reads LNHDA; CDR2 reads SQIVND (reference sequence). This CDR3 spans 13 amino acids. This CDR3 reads CASSSQRRTEAFF. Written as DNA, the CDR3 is TGTGCCAGTAGTAGCCAACGGCGGACTGAAGCTTTCTTT.

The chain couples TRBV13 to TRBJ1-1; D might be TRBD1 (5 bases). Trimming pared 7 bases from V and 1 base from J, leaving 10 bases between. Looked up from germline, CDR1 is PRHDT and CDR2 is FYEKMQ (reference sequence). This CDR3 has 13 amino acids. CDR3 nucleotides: TGTGCCAGCAACAGGAGAGCGAACACTGAAGCTTTCTTT. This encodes CASNRRANTEAFF. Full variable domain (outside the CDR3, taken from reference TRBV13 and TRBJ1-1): AAGVIQSPRHLIKEKRETATLKCYPIPRHDTVYWYQQGPGQDPQFLISFYEKMQSDKGSIPDRFSAQQFSDYHSELNMSSLELGDSALYFCASNRRANTEAFFGQGTRLTVV.

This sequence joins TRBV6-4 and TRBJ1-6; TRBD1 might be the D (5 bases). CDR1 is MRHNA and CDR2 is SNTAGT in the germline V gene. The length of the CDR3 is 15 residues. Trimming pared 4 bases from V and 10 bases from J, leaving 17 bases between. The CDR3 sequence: CASSVSGIGGSPLHF. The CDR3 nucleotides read TGTGCCAGCAGTGTTTCGGGCATTGGGGGGTCACCCCTCCACTTT.

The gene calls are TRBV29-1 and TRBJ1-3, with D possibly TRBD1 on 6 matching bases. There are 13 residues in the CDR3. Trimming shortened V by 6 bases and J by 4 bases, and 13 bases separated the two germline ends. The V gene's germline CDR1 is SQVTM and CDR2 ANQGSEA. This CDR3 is CSVQQGGGNTIYF. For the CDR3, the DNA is TGCAGCGTACAACAGGGCGGGGGAAACACCATATATTTT. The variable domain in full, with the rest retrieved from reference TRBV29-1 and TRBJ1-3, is SAVISQKPSRDICQRGTSLTIQCQVDSQVTMMFWYRQQPGQSLTLIATANQGSEATYESGFVIDKFPISRPNLTFSTLTVSNMSPEDSSIYLCSVQQGGGNTIYFGEGSWLTVV.

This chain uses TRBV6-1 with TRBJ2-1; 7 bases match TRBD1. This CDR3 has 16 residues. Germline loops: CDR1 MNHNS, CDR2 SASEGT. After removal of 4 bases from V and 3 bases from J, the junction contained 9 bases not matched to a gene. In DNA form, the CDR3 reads TGTGCCAGCAGTGGGCAGACAGGGTTCGGCTACAATGAGCAGTTCTTC. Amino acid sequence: CASSGQTGFGYNEQFF.